The T cell receptor (beta chain) under discussion was sequenced for a study of robustness of blood B and T cell sequencing (dated by TCRdb to 2016 to 2019). Broadly, across the study: The goal of the study was to figure out the amount of peripheral blood required to reliably characterize the TCRbeta and IgG repertoires of an individual. In each of the roughly ten independently drawn blood samples, both the TCRbeta and the IgG repertoires were quantified. As technical replicates, two replicate TCRbeta cDNA libraries were made from one shared RNA pool taken from a single 10 ml draw. On the study overall, not on this receptor specifically: Overlap of rare TCRbeta clonotypes did not improve with pooling tubes, implying much larger blood volumes would be needed to capture them. Evidence of cross-contamination, likely caused by batch processing, was seen in one pair of TCRbeta libraries, and the UMI-sequence pairs shared between the two libraries were removed. The TCRbeta rarefaction curves did not fully level off, which suggests under-sequencing or many low-abundance clonotypes. The 1,000 most abundant TCRbeta clonotypes from the pooled draws were found in every single 10 ml sample. When technical replicate libraries were compared, about 96% of the top 10,000 TCRbeta clonotypes in one library also turned up in the other. Coverage of the top 10,000 TCRbeta clonotypes approached saturation when 3 or 4 tubes (about 27-45 ml blood) were combined. Because EDTA tubes had to be fractionated immediately, the use of EDTA tubes in multi-site collections was limited.

Its CDR3 holds 18 amino acids, cysteine through phenylalanine. CDR3 DNA is the only sequence kept; it has 54 bases, read in frame from the first base. The germline V gene yields SGHRS for CDR1 and YFSETQ for CDR2. Trimming leaves V shorter by 1 base and J shorter by 2 bases, with the junction holding 9 bases beyond the gene matches. TCRbeta repertoires were measured from mRNA instead of genomic DNA, an approach that captures expressed receptors. Buffy coat leukocytes were collected into Trizol, and RNA was extracted with the Direct-zol RNA MiniPrep Plus kit without cell sorting. EDTA blood tubes were centrifuged immediately at 4°C to separate plasma, buffy coat and red blood cells. This clonotype came up a few times. Its recognized antigen is unknown. Base-call qualities are not available, and no considerably larger clone is one nucleotide away. Library preparation employed PCR. Sequenced on an Illumina MiSeq. Synthesis of cDNA relied on SMARTScribe reverse transcriptase together with a 5' template-switch oligo that added a universal priming site. Each cDNA molecule was tagged by a 12-nucleotide random unique molecular identifier (UMI) carried on the template-switch oligo. During reverse transcription, TCRbeta transcripts were targeted by chain-specific reverse primers. Residual template-switch adapters were removed by uracil DNA glycosylase treatment, and cDNA was purified using a Qiagen MinElute kit. The first PCR used KAPA HiFi HotStart ReadyMix for roughly 23 cycles, split across four 50 ul reactions with step-out primers. Before any further amplification, the products of the first-round PCR were gel-purified. Illumina Nextera adapters were attached in a second PCR of roughly 8 cycles, and the libraries were then purified and pooled. The UMI barcode for each TCRbeta molecule was captured by a 50-nucleotide 5' read. Turning to the authors' computational methods: Reads were grouped by UMI into consensus reads using the MIGEC toolkit. PEAR was used to merge forward and reverse consensus reads into final reads. A custom decontamination script removed identical UMI-sequence pairs shared across libraries, treating them as cross-sample contamination. MIGMAP, a wrapper around IgBLAST, was used to carry out V(D)J assignment and CDR3 extraction. TCR clonotypes were defined by identical V gene, J gene and CDR3 amino acid sequence; CDR1 and CDR2 were not sequenced. TCRdb trimmed public reads at Q25 via fastp, called clones via MiXCR and kept in-frame beta chains. Under each unique CDR3 protein, matching rows form one entry showing the most common genes and DNA. The V and J calls and clone size are TCRdb's, not the authors'. This sample holds roughly 3,600 distinct CDR3 sequences; roughly half were observed only once. Jointly, the top ten make up roughly a quarter of the sample.

Recombination joined TRBV5-1 with TRBJ1-6; TRBD1 aligns with 7 central bases. Source material: peripheral blood. The origin of this receptor is a human donor in good health. The base sequence is TGCGCCAGCAGCTTGAGGTCGCAGGGGGGCACCTATAATTCACCCCTCCACTTT. Its protein product is CASSLRSQGGTYNSPLHF.